The 20 T cell receptor beta chains listed next were all sequenced from one sample in a study of cytomegalovirus exposure and HLA in healthy donors. The PCR employed 60 Vbeta primers together with 13 Jbeta primers. Clones were sequenced by immunoSEQ multiplex PCR, and TCRdb holds only the in-frame ones, with some missing. Of a few hundred thousand clones in the sample, about 90% were seen once. Sequencing used PBMCs. The receptors here all came from a girl aged 2 to 10 in good health and CMV-seronegative.

This clone has just one count. The chain uses TRBV6-1 and TRBJ1-4, with a tentative D call TRBD1 (6 bases). Germline assignment: CDR1 MNHNS and CDR2 SASEGT. There are 20 residues in the CDR3. Between the trimmed V and J ends, which lost 3 bases and 0 bases, there was a span of 23 bases. DNA for the CDR3: TGTGCCAGCAGTGACCAGGGGCGCGGAGGAGGTTGGGCAACTAATGAAAAACTGTTTTTT. Translated, it gives CASSDQGRGGGWATNEKLFF.

V usage is TRBV13 and J usage is TRBJ2-1; TRBD2 matches 11 bases. With 5 bases clipped from V and 1 base from J, the junction kept 10 bases outside the gene matches. The CDR3 is made up of 18 amino acids. The germline V gene has CDR1 PRHDT and CDR2 FYEKMQ (reference sequence). The CDR3 loop is CASSLGGSGGVSYNEQFF. CDR3 DNA: TGTGCCAGCAGCCTCGGAGGTAGCGGGGGGGTATCCTACAATGAGCAGTTCTTC.

The rearrangement links TRBV7-2 to TRBJ2-7; TRBD2 is a possible D gene (5 bases). The germline CDR1 and CDR2 sequences are SGHTA and FQGNSA. The germline V and J ends were trimmed by 1 base and 3 bases, with 16 bases remaining between them. The CDR3 length is 16 residues. For the CDR3, the DNA is TGTGCCAGCAGCTTAGGGTACTGGACTCCTAACTACGAGCAGTACTTC. Translation: CASSLGYWTPNYEQYF.

The chain recombines TRBV19 with TRBJ1-5; 7 bases fit TRBD1. CDR1 and CDR2 from the germline V gene are LNHDA and SQIVND (reference sequence). Trimming at V came to 0 bases and at J to 4 bases, leaving 9 bases not matched to a gene. The CDR3 runs to 17 residues. The CDR3 loop is CASSIDIPGGRNQPQHF. DNA for the CDR3: TGTGCCAGTAGTATAGATATCCCAGGGGGTAGAAATCAGCCCCAGCATTTT.

CDR3 amino acids: CASSTQGPTEAFF. The CDR3 nucleotides read TGTGCCAGCAGCACCCAGGGGCCCACTGAAGCTTTCTTT. The rearrangement uses TRBV7-2 and TRBJ1-1; D is perhaps TRBD1 (6 bases). V dropped 5 bases and J dropped 4 bases, with 11 bases sitting between them. In germline, CDR1 is SGHTA, CDR2 FQGNSA. The CDR3 runs to 13 residues.

This chain links TRBV4-2 with TRBJ2-5; TRBD2 matches 13 bases. The CDR3 runs 17 residues. V dropped 0 bases and J dropped 7; count of bases not matched to a gene: 8. The germline V gene encodes CDR1 LGHNA and CDR2 YNFKEQ. The CDR3 nucleotides read TGTGCCAGCAGCCAAGATAAACTAGCGGGAGGGGGTGGGACCCAGTACTTC. Amino acid sequence: CASSQDKLAGGGGTQYF.

With respect to this clone: Other DNA sequences in this specimen translate into the identical CDR3. The chain has TRBV5-1 and TRBJ2-1; 11 bases fit TRBD2. The germline gives CDR1 SGHRS, CDR2 YFSETQ. Unmatched junction bases numbered 3, after V lost 0 bases and J lost 7 bases. The CDR3 length is 15 residues. The CDR3 coding sequence is TGCGCCAGCAGCTTGGGCCTAGCGGGAGGAAATGAGCAGTTCTTC. Translation gives CASSLGLAGGNEQFF.

The V call is TRBV5-6, the J call TRBJ1-2; TRBD1 matches 7 bases. Germline V gene data show CDR1 as SGHDT and CDR2 as YYEEEE. V gave up 2 bases and J gave up 2 bases; unmatched junction bases: 6. This CDR3 is built from 15 residues. CDR3 in amino acids: CASSFTGAGNYGYTF. The CDR3 coding sequence is TGTGCCAGCAGCTTCACAGGGGCCGGGAACTATGGCTACACCTTC.

The V gene is TRBV4-1, the J gene TRBJ2-5, with TRBD1 matching 10 bases. The J call may be in error: the DNA end matches TRBJ2-7 better. Germline-derived CDR1 and CDR2 are MGHRA and YSYEKL. The CDR3 covers 15 residues. The CDR3 nucleotides are TGCGCCAGCAGCCAAGATCGGGACAGGGGCTACGAGCAGTACTTC. It is translated as CASSQDRDRGYEQYF.

The chain couples TRBV5-6 to TRBJ2-3, with D possibly matching TRBD1 (5 bases). Trimming stripped 4 bases from V and 0 bases from J, with 9 bases between. The CDR3 is 14 amino acids. CDR1 and CDR2 (germline): SGHDT, YYEEEE. CDR3 residues: CASSKTESTDTQYF. The CDR3 DNA follows: TGTGCCAGCAGCAAGACAGAAAGCACAGATACGCAGTATTTT.

V gene TRBV7-2 combines with J gene TRBJ2-7; 9 bases line up with TRBD2. This CDR3 has 18 amino acids. V was pared by 5 bases and J by 0 bases, with 14 bases of the junction left unmatched. The germline V gene encodes CDR1 SGHTA and CDR2 FQGNSA. CDR3 nucleotides: TGTGCCAGCAGCACCTTCAGGTTGGCGGGAGGGCTCTCCTACGAGCAGTACTTC. Its protein is CASSTFRLAGGLSYEQYF.

This chain uses TRBV10-3 with TRBJ2-2, with 7 bases that match TRBD1. The CDR3 is 17 amino acids. Per the germline V gene, CDR1 is ENHRY and CDR2 is SYGVKD. With V trimmed by 3 bases and J by 7 bases, 14 bases remained unmatched. The CDR3 loop is CAISESRDRARGGELFF. CDR3 coding DNA: TGTGCCATCAGTGAATCCCGCGACAGGGCCCGGGGCGGGGAGCTGTTTTTT.

The J gene is TRBJ1-2, the V gene TRBV21-1. TRBV21-1 constitutes a pseudogene. The CDR3 is 16 residues long. The CDR3 sequence: CASSKVPEGAGYGYTF. As DNA, the CDR3 is TGTGCCAGCAGCAAGGTCCCGGAGGGTGCGGGCTATGGCTACACCTTC.

The CDR3 DNA sequence: TGTGCCAGCAGCGCGACAGGCTCTGCCTACGAGCAGTACTTC. Translating it yields CASSATGSAYEQYF. The genes are TRBV9 and TRBJ2-7, with a tentative D call TRBD1 (6 bases). Germline V gives CDR1 SGDLS, CDR2 YYNGEE. CDR3 length: 14 residues. Between the trimmed V and J ends, which lost 3 bases and 2 bases, there was a span of 12 bases.

This rearrangement joins TRBV10-3 to TRBJ2-7; TRBD2 aligns across 8 bases. The junction had 14 bases not matched to a gene; V was cut back by 10 bases and J by 3 bases. The CDR3 is 15 amino acids. The germline CDR1 and CDR2 sequences are ENHRY and SYGVKD. CDR3: CATRFGLAGDYEQYF. CDR3 bases: TGTGCCACCAGATTCGGCCTAGCGGGCGACTACGAGCAGTACTTC.

The rearrangement joins TRBV5-1 to TRBJ2-2; 8 nucleotides agree with TRBD1. Per the germline V gene, CDR1 is SGHRS and CDR2 is YFSETQ. J was trimmed by 6 bases and V by 4 bases; bases with no gene match: 2. The CDR3 spans 13 residues. The CDR3 loop reads CASSPDRAGELFF. In DNA form, the CDR3 reads TGCGCCAGCAGCCCGGACAGGGCCGGGGAGCTGTTTTTT.

This clone has just one count. The J gene is TRBJ2-7, the V gene TRBV9, with 7 bases that match TRBD1. Germline V gene data show CDR1 as SGDLS and CDR2 as YYNGEE. The CDR3 is 16 amino acids. Losses at the gene ends were 4 bases for V and 1 base for J; bases not matched to a gene: 11. CDR3 in amino acids: CASSYAGTELSYEQYF. CDR3 DNA sequence: TGTGCCAGCAGCTACGCCGGGACAGAGCTATCCTACGAGCAGTACTTC.

This chain uses TRBV27 with TRBJ1-5, with D unresolved. V was trimmed by 3 bases and J by 6 bases, leaving 12 bases between them. The CDR3 sequence is 14 residues long. From germline, CDR1 is MNHEY and CDR2 SMNVEV (reference sequence). The CDR3 sequence is CASSFGSSGQPQHF. The CDR3 DNA sequence: TGTGCCAGCAGTTTTGGGAGTTCAGGTCAGCCCCAGCATTTT.

This clone was seen only a few times. This chain connects TRBV28 to TRBJ2-1; 9 bases line up with TRBD1. This CDR3 has 13 amino acids. The ends lost 8 bases at V and 9 bases at J; junction bases unmatched: 8. The germline V gene encodes CDR1 MDHEN and CDR2 SYDVKM. CDR3 DNA sequence: TGTGCCAGCGGATACACAGGGGGCACTGAGCAGTTCTTC. It codes for CASGYTGGTEQFF.

The chain combines TRBV19 with TRBJ2-1; 10 bases fit TRBD2. CDR3 size: 13 residues. The germline V gene encodes CDR1 LNHDA and CDR2 SQIVND (reference sequence). The J segment lost 5 bases and the V segment lost 11 bases, leaving 6 bases of the junction unmatched. The CDR3 DNA is TGTGCCTCACGGACTAGCGGAGACAATGAGCAGTTCTTC. It encodes CASRTSGDNEQFF.